This TCR beta chain was retrieved from a study of response to subunit inactivated influenza vaccine. TCRdb independently ran MiXCR on the RT-PCR reads; one entry per CDR3 protein. This table holds about 540,000 distinct CDR3 sequences, under 30% found once. Germline values: CDR1 SNHLY, CDR2 FYNNEI. This CDR3 spans 14 amino acids. The V gene end was trimmed by 6 bases and the J gene end by 5 bases; junction bases not matched to a gene: 4. In addition, the sample was reused for a study of T cells expressing NK-cell markers. From that second work: TCR beta libraries carry UMIs added by 5'RACE template switching. Restriction of the sorted population to alpha-beta TCR T cells was achieved in several experiments with an anti-gamma-delta TCR antibody. In a group of about 6 donors, dominant NKG2C+ clonotypes represented 1.0-7.0% of CD8+ T cells.

The chain employs TRBV2 and TRBJ2-3; 11 positions match TRBD2. The material was CD4+ T cells sorted from PBMCs, obtained roughly 13 days after vaccination. This clonotype originated in a man aged 50 to 59 who received an inactivated influenza vaccine. In DNA, the CDR3 is TGTGCCAGCAGACTAGCGGGGGCGGGAGATACGCAGTATTTT. It codes for CASRLAGAGDTQYF.